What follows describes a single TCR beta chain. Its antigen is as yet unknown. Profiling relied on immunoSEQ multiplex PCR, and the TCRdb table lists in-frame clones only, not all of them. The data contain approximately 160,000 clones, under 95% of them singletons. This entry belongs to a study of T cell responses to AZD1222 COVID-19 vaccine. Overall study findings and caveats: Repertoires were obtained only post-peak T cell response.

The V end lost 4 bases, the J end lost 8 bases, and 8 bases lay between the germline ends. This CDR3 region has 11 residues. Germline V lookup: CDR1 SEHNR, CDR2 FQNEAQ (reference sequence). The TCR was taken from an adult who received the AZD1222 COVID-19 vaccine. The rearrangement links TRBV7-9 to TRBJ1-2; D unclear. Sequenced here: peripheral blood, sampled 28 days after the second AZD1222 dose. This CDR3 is CASSSGLGYTF. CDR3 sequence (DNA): TGTGCCAGCAGCTCGGGCTTAGGCTACACCTTC.